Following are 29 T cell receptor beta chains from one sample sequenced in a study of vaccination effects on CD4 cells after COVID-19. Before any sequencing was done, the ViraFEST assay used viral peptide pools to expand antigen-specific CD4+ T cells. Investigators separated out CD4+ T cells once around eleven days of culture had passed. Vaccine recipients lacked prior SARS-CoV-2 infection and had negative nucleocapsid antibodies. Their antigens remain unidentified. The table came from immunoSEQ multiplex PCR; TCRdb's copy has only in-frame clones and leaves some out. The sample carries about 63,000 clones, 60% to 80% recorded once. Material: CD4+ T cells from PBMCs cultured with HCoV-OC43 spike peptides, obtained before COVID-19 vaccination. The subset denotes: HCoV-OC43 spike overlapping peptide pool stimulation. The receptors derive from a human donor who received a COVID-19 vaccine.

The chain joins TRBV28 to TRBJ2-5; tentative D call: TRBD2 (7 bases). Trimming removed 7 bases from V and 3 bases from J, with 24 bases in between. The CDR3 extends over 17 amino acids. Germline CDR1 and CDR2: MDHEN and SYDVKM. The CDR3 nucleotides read TGTGCCAGCACCCCAACCCAGGGGAGGGGTTGGGAAGAGACCCAGTACTTC. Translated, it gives CASTPTQGRGWEETQYF. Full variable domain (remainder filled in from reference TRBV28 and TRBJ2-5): DVKVTQSSRYLVKRTGEKVFLECVQDMDHENMFWYRQDPGLGLRLIYFSYDVKMKEKGDIPEGYSVSREKKERFSLILESASTNQTSMYLCASTPTQGRGWEETQYFGPGTRLLVL.

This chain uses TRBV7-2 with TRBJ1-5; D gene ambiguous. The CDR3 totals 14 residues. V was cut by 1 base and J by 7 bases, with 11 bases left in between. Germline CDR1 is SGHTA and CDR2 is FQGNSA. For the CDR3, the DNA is TGTGCCAGCAGCTTAGGATCAGGACTGCAGCCCCAGCATTTT. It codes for CASSLGSGLQPQHF.

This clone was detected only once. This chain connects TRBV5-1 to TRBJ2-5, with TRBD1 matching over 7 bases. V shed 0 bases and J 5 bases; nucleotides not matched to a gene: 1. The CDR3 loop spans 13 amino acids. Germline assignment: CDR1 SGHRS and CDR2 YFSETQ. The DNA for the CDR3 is TGCGCCAGCAGCTTGGAGGGGGCTGAGACCCAGTACTTC. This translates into CASSLEGAETQYF.

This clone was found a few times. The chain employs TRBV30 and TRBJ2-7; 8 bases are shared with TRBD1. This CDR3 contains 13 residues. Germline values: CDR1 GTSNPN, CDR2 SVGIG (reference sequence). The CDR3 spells CAWSVRGQDTVRV. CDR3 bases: TGTGCCTGGAGTGTAAGGGGACAGGATACTGTAAGAGTC.

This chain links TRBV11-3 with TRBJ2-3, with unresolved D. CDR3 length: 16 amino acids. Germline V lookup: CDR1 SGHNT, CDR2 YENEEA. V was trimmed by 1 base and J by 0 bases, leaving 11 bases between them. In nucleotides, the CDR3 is TGTGCCAGCAGCTTAGGGACGTTTATCAGCACAGATACGCAGTATTTT. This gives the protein CASSLGTFISTDTQYF.

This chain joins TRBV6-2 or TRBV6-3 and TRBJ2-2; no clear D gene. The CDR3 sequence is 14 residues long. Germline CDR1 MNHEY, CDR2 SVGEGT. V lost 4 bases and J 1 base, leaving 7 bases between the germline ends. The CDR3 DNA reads TGTGCCAGCAGTTTTCAAAGGAACACCGGGGAGCTGTTTTTT. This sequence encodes CASSFQRNTGELFF.

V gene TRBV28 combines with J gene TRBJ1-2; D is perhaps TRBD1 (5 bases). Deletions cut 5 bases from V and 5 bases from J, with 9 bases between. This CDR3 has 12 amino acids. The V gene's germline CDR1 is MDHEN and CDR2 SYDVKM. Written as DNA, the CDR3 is TGTGCCAGCAGTGACAGCGTTTATGGCTACACCTTC. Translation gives CASSDSVYGYTF.

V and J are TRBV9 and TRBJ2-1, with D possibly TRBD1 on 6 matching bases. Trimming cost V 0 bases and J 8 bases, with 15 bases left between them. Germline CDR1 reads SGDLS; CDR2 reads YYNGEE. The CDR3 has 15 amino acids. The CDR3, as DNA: TGTGCCAGCAGCGTAGATCTTGGCAGGGGCTATGAGCAGTTCTTC. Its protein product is CASSVDLGRGYEQFF. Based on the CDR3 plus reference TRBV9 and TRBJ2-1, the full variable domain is DSGVTQTPKHLITATGQRVTLRCSPRSGDLSVYWYQQSLDQGLQFLIQYYNGEERAKGNILERFSAQQFPDLHSELNLSSLELGDSALYFCASSVDLGRGYEQFFGPGTRLTVL.

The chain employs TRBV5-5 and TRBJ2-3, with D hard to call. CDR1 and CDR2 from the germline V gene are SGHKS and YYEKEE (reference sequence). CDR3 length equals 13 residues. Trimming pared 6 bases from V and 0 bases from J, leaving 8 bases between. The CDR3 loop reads CASTWQSTDTQYF. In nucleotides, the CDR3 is TGTGCCAGCACCTGGCAGAGCACAGATACGCAGTATTTT.

The CDR3 nucleotides read TGTGCCAGCAGCCGTGGACAGGGATCAGATACGCAGTATTTT. Protein: CASSRGQGSDTQYF. The chain has TRBV3-1 (or the pseudogene TRBV3-2) and TRBJ2-3; 8 bases line up with TRBD1. This CDR3 region has 14 residues. Losses at the gene ends were 4 bases for V and 4 bases for J; bases not matched to a gene: 4. Germline V CDR1 and CDR2: LGHDT, YNNKEL (reference sequence).

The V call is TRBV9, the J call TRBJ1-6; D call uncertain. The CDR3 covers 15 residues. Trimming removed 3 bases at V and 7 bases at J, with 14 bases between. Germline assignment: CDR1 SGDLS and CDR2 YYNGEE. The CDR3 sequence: CASSATTIANSPLHF. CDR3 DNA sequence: TGTGCCAGCAGCGCTACCACGATAGCAAATTCACCCCTCCACTTT.

CDR3 region: CASSQNTVTEAFF. In DNA, the CDR3 is TGTGCCAGCAGCCAAAATACGGTCACTGAAGCTTTCTTT. J is TRBJ1-1 and V is TRBV14; D unclear. Trimming pared 2 bases from V and 4 bases from J, leaving 8 bases between. The CDR3 runs to 13 residues. The germline CDR1 and CDR2 sequences are SGHDN and FVKESK.

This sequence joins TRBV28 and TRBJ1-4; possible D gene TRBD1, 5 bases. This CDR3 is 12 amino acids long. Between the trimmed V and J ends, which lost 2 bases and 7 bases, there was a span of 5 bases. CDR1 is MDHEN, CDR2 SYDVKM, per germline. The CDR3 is CASSLTGEKLFF. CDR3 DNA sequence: TGTGCCAGCAGTTTAACAGGTGAAAAACTGTTTTTT. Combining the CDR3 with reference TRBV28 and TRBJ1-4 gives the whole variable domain DVKVTQSSRYLVKRTGEKVFLECVQDMDHENMFWYRQDPGLGLRLIYFSYDVKMKEKGDIPEGYSVSREKKERFSLILESASTNQTSMYLCASSLTGEKLFFGSGTQLSVL.

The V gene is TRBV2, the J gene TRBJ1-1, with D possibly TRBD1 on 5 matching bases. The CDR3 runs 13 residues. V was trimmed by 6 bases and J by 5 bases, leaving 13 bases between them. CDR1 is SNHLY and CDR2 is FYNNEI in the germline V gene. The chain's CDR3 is CASRTRRGTEAFF. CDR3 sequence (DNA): TGTGCCAGCAGGACTAGGCGGGGGACTGAAGCTTTCTTT.

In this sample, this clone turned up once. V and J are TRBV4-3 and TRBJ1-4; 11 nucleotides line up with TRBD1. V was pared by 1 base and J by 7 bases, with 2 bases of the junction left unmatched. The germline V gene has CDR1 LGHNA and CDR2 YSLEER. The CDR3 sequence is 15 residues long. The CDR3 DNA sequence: TGCGCCAGCAGCCAAGGCGGGACAGGGGGTGAAAAACTGTTTTTT. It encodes CASSQGGTGGEKLFF.

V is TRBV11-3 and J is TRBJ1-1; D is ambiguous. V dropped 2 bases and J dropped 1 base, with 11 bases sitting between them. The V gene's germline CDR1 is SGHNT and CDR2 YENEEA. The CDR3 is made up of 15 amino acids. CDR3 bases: TGTGCCAGCAGCTTAATGGGCGGATCGAACACTGAAGCTTTCTTT. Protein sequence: CASSLMGGSNTEAFF.

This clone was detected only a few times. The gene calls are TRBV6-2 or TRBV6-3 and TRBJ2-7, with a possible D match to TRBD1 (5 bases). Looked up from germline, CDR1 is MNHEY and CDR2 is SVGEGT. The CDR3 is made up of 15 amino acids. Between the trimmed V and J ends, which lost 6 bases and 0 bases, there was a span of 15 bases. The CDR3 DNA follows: TGTGCCAGCAGCCCTGTGACAGCTAACTCCTACGAGCAGTACGTC. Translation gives CASSPVTANSYEQYV.

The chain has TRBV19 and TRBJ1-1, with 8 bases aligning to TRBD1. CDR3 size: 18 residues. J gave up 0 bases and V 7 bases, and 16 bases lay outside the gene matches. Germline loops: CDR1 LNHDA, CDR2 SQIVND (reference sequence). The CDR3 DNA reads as TGTGCCAGTATTCGACGGACAGGGAGGTATCTAATGAACACTGAAGCTTTCTTT. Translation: CASIRRTGRYLMNTEAFF.

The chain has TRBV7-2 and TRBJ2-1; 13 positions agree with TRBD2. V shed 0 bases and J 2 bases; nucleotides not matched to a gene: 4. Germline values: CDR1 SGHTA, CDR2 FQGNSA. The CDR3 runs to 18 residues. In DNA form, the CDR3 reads TGTGCCAGCAGCTTAGCAGGGGGACTAGCGGGACCCTACAATGAGCAGTTCTTC. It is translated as CASSLAGGLAGPYNEQFF. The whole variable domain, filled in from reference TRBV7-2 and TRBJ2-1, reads GAGVSQSPSNKVTEKGKDVELRCDPISGHTALYWYRQSLGQGLEFLIYFQGNSAPDKSGLPSDRFSAERTGGSVSTLTIQRTQQEDSAVYLCASSLAGGLAGPYNEQFFGPGTRLTVL.

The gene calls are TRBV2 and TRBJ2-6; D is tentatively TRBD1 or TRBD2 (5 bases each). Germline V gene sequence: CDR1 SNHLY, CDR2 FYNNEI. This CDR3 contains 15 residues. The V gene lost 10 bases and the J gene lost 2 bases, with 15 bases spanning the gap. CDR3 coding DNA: TGTGCCAAAGGGACCCCAGGCGCTGGGGCCAACGTCCTGACTTTC. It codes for CAKGTPGAGANVLTF.

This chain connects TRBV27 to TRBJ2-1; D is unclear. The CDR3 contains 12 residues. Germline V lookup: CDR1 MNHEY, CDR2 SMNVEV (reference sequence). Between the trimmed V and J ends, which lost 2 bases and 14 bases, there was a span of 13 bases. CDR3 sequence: CASSLTRHNEFF. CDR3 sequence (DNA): TGTGCCAGCAGTTTAACCCGACACAATGAGTTCTTC.

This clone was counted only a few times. The CDR3 loop is CASSSRNEQFF. CDR3 DNA sequence: TGTGCCAGCAGTTCGAGAAATGAGCAGTTCTTC. J is TRBJ2-1 and V is TRBV12-3 or TRBV12-4; D is unclear. V was cut by 4 bases and J by 7 bases, with 5 bases left in between. There are 11 residues in the CDR3.

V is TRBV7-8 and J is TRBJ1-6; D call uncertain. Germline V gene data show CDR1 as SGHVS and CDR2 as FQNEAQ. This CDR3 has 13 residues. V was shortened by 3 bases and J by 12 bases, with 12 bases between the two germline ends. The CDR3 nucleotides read TGTGCCAGCAGCTTGCAGCGCGGGGAACCCCTCCACTTT. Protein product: CASSLQRGEPLHF. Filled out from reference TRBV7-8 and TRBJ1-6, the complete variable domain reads GAGVSQSPRYKVAKRGQDVALRCDPISGHVSLFWYQQALGQGPEFLTYFQNEAQLDKSGLPSDRFFAERPEGSVSTLKIQRTQQEDSAVYLCASSLQRGEPLHFGNGTRLTVT.

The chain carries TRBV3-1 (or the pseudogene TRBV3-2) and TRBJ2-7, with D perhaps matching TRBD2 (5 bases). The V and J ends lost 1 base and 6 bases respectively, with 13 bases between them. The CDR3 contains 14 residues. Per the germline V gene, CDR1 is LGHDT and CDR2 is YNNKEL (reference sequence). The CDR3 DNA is TGTGCCAGCAGCCAAGTATACCTGAGGGTCGAGCAGTACGTC. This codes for CASSQVYLRVEQYV.

The CDR3 loop is CASSQETTRTGNEQFF. The CDR3 DNA reads as TGCGCCAGCAGCCAAGAAACTACGAGAACAGGGAATGAGCAGTTCTTC. V usage is TRBV4-3 and J usage is TRBJ2-1; D possibly corresponds to TRBD1 (6 bases). From germline, CDR1 is LGHNA and CDR2 YSLEER. The CDR3 sequence is 16 residues long. V lost 0 bases and J lost 7, with 16 bases in between.

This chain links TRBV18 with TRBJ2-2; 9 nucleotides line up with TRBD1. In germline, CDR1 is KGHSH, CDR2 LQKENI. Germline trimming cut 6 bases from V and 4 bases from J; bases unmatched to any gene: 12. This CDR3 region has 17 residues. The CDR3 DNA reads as TGTGCCAGCTCGCGAACCGGGACAGGGTTTGGCACCGGGGAGCTGTTTTTT. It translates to CASSRTGTGFGTGELFF.

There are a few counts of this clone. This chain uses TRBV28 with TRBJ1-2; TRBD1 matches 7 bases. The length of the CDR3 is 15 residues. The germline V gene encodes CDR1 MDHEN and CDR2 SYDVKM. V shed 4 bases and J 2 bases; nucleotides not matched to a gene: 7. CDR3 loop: CASSSTTGFNYGYTF. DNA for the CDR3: TGTGCCAGCAGTTCTACGACAGGGTTCAACTATGGCTACACCTTC.

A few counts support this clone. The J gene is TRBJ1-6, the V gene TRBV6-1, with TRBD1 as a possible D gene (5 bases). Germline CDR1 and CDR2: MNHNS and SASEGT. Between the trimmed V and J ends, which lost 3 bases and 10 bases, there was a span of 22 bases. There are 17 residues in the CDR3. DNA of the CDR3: TGTGCCAGCAGTGACCCAAGGGGCCCTCTGGCTGGGTCACCCCTCCACTTT. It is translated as CASSDPRGPLAGSPLHF.

CDR3 sequence: CASSSTRETSGPQFF. For the CDR3, the DNA is TGTGCCAGCAGCTCAACACGTGAGACTAGCGGGCCCCAGTTCTTC. The rearrangement links TRBV11-2 to TRBJ2-1; 10 bases line up with TRBD2. Trimming took 4 bases from V and 13 from J; bases not matched to a gene: 13. Germline CDR1 and CDR2: SGHAT and FQNNGV. The CDR3 runs to 15 residues.